This T cell receptor beta chain was sequenced in a study of identical twins. TCRdb re-called the 5' RACE reads through MiXCR, storing one row per CDR3 protein. Of around 570,000 distinct CDR3 sequences listed, approximately 10% are singletons. Whole-study results and caveats: Out-of-frame TCR alpha sharing in monozygotic twins exceeded recombination model predictions.

The CDR3 contains 16 residues. CDR1 is DFQATT, CDR2 SNEGSKA, per germline (reference sequence). Unmatched junction bases numbered 11, after V lost 2 bases and J lost 4 bases. This clonotype appeared a few times. Its antigen remains unidentified. The same sample was also used in a study of yellow fever vaccine responses in identical twins.

V gene TRBV20-1 combines with J gene TRBJ2-5, with 9 bases lining up with TRBD1. The specimen was PBMCs. The receptor's source is a woman under 30 in good health. The CDR3 DNA reads as TGCAGTGCTAGACCCCCGGGACAGGGTGTTGGAGAGACCCAGTACTTC. Encoded protein: CSARPPGQGVGETQYF.